This T cell receptor (beta chain) was profiled in a study of a mutant IDH1 vaccine in newly diagnosed glioma. This CDR3 region has 15 residues. Trimming at V came to 4 bases and at J to 8 bases, leaving 11 bases not matched to a gene. Per the germline V gene, CDR1 is SGHRS and CDR2 is YFSETQ. Turning to this clone: Antigen unknown.

Time point reported: week 5, during vaccination. In the vaccine, a single dose held 300 ug of the mutant IDH1 20-mer peptide, along with topical imiquimod. Produced via immunoSEQ multiplex PCR; TCRdb's table is partial and in-frame only. The sample lists about 36,000 clones; roughly 80% were seen once. The source of this sequence is a man aged 45-65 years with glioma. The V gene is TRBV5-1, the J gene TRBJ2-1; 8 bases line up with TRBD2. Sequencing used PBMCs, obtained from a glioma patient whose treatment included an IDH1 peptide vaccine. The CDR3 protein is CASSLVGGAGDEQFF. The CDR3, as DNA: TGCGCCAGCAGCCTTGTCGGGGGGGCCGGAGATGAGCAGTTCTTC.